Sequencing of this T cell receptor (beta chain) was carried out in a study of T cell responses to AZD1222 COVID-19 vaccine. The CDR3 is made up of 15 amino acids. CDR1 is SGHRS, CDR2 YFSETQ, per germline. Deletions cut 0 bases from V and 5 bases from J, with 11 bases between. The data were produced by immunoSEQ multiplex PCR, yet TCRdb's version contains in-frame clones alone and is incomplete. The profile shows 90,000 to 120,000 clones, about 93% of them singletons. Material: peripheral blood, obtained on day 0 of AZD1222 vaccination. The chain joins TRBV5-1 to TRBJ2-2; the D gene could be TRBD1 or TRBD2 (6 bases each). This clonotype originated in an adult in good health. CDR3 DNA sequence: TGCGCCAGCAGCTTGGTTCCGGGGGCGACCGGGGAGCTGTTTTTT. Translating gives CASSLVPGATGELFF.